The 4 T cell receptor beta chains listed next were all sequenced from one sample in a study of T cells in Graves' hyperthyroidism and ophthalmopathy. Using RNA transcripts as the source, TCR beta CDR3 regions were amplified. Researchers ran a first-round RT-PCR on the TCR CDR3 using the HTBI primer set. TCRdb processed the multiplex PCR reads anew with MiXCR; each CDR3 protein has one entry. The sample carries 660,000 or so distinct CDR3 sequences, 40% to 55% recorded once. The sequencing sample was made of peripheral blood or thyroid tissue (not recorded which). The receptors come from an adult man with Graves' disease, either hyperthyroidism or ophthalmopathy (not recorded which).

In this sample, this clonotype turned up a few times. This rearrangement joins TRBV5-6 to TRBJ2-7; tentative D call: TRBD2 (5 bases). V shed 0 bases and J shed 3 bases, with 13 bases lying between them. CDR3 length: 15 residues. Germline assignment: CDR1 SGHDT and CDR2 YYEEEE. The CDR3: CASSLGGAQVYEQYF. The CDR3 region has the DNA TGTGCCAGCAGCTTGGGGGGAGCCCAAGTCTACGAGCAGTACTTC.

The rearrangement links TRBV7-2 to TRBJ2-5, with TRBD2 identical over 11 bases. The CDR3 covers 16 residues. V lost 6 bases, J lost 5 bases, and 11 bases stayed unmatched. Per the germline V gene, CDR1 is SGHTA and CDR2 is FQGNSA. For the CDR3, the DNA is TGTGCCAGCAGACTGACTAGCGGGAACGTAGTGGAGACCCAGTACTTC. Its translation is CASRLTSGNVVETQYF.

In this sample, this clonotype turned up once. The V call is TRBV25-1, the J call TRBJ2-5; 12 bases are shared with TRBD2. CDR3 length: 16 amino acids. Trimming cost V 1 base and J 5 bases; bases outside gene matches: 5. Germline lookup yields CDR1 MGHDK and CDR2 SYGVNS. In nucleotides, the CDR3 is TGTGCCAGCAGTGAATGGACTAGCGGGACCGCGGAGACCCAGTACTTC. Translating it yields CASSEWTSGTAETQYF. Drawing the rest from reference TRBV25-1 and TRBJ2-5, the complete variable domain is EADIYQTPRYLVIGTGKKITLECSQTMGHDKMYWYQQDPGMELHLIHYSYGVNSTEKGDLSSESTVSRIRTEHFPLTLESARPSHTSQYLCASSEWTSGTAETQYFGPGTRLLVL.

The V call is TRBV29-1, the J call TRBJ2-7; TRBD2 agrees at 12 bases. With V trimmed by 4 bases and J by 7 bases, 5 bases remained unmatched. This CDR3 region has 13 residues. Germline loops: CDR1 SQVTM, CDR2 ANQGSEA. The CDR3 region is CSVGLAGVDEQYF. The CDR3 nucleotides are TGCAGCGTTGGACTAGCGGGAGTCGATGAGCAGTACTTC.